This T cell receptor beta chain was sequenced in a study of cytomegalovirus exposure and HLA in healthy donors. Findings and caveats of the study: Donors were assumed by presence/absence analyses to have roughly uniform sequencing depth. Per a later analysis, HLA-associated TCR beta chains showed more clonal expansion than other, equally common TCR beta chains. TCR beta V segments were, for the most part, productive about 87% or about 30% of the time in an earlier analysis. Evidence from a later analysis indicated that most CMV-associated TCR beta chains looked HLA-restricted.

Note on this clone: As yet, its antigen is unknown.

The PCR employed 60 Vbeta primers together with 13 Jbeta primers. The repertoire was sequenced with immunoSEQ multiplex PCR; TCRdb's copy has only in-frame clones and lacks some. This table has over 150,000 clones, roughly 84% appearing once. The CDR3 covers 13 residues. V was shortened by 3 bases and J by 6 bases, with 13 bases between the two germline ends. The germline gives CDR1 SGHDT, CDR2 YYEEEE. The sequence derives from a boy aged 2 to 9 in good health and CMV-seronegative. Sequencing was performed on PBMCs. The chain combines TRBV5-6 with TRBJ2-7, with TRBD1 as a possible D gene (8 bases). CDR3 nucleotide sequence: TGTGCCAGCAGCTCGGACAGGGAGGGCGAGCAGTACTTC. This gives the protein CASSSDREGEQYF.